These 20 T cell receptor beta chains share one sample of origin, sequenced in a study of shared clonotypes between healthy human individuals. Some clones are missing from TCRdb's copy, which holds only in-frame ones; the method was immunoSEQ multiplex PCR. The sample holds roughly 2,000,000 clones, around 95% seen once. The naive CD8 fraction comprised CD45RO-negative cells positively selected for CCR7 and excluded terminally differentiated effector memory CD45RA+ cells. The sequenced sample consisted of naive CD8+ T cells from PBMCs. These receptors were collected from a man aged 18 to 30 in good health. Some clones in this sample may be carry-over from other donors' samples.

The rearrangement links TRBV4-3 to TRBJ2-7; TRBD1 aligns across 7 bases. Germline values: CDR1 LGHNA, CDR2 YSLEER. The CDR3 spans 15 residues. With 0 bases clipped from V and 4 bases from J, the junction kept 6 bases outside the gene matches. This CDR3 is CASSQEPTGAYEQYF. The CDR3 region has the DNA TGCGCCAGCAGCCAAGAACCCACAGGGGCATACGAGCAGTACTTC.

The chain links TRBV18 to TRBJ2-7, with a tentative D call TRBD1 (6 bases). CDR3 size: 15 residues. Trimming took 3 bases from V and 3 from J, leaving 15 bases between them. Germline-derived CDR1 and CDR2 are KGHSH and LQKENI. The DNA of the CDR3 is TGTGCCAGCTCACCGGGGCAGGGGCCCTTCTACGAGCAGTACTTC. It translates to CASSPGQGPFYEQYF.

This chain links TRBV29-1 with TRBJ2-2; TRBD2 aligns across 15 bases. Germline lookup yields CDR1 SQVTM and CDR2 ANQGSEA. CDR3 length: 18 residues. The J segment lost 5 bases and the V segment lost 0 bases, leaving 7 bases of the junction unmatched. The CDR3 nucleotides are TGCAGCGTTGAAGATTGGGGACTAGCGGGAGGTGGTACCGGGGAGCTGTTTTTT. It is translated as CSVEDWGLAGGGTGELFF.

V is TRBV29-1 and J is TRBJ2-5; D may correspond to TRBD1 or TRBD2 (5 bases each). Gene TRBJ2-7 matches the end of the DNA better, so the J call may be wrong. The CDR3 is 13 residues long. Per germline, CDR1 SQVTM and CDR2 ANQGSEA. CDR3 in amino acids: CSVGDPDDYEQYF. DNA for the CDR3: TGCAGCGTTGGGGACCCCGACGACTACGAGCAGTACTTC.

V gene TRBV4-3 combines with J gene TRBJ2-2; D possibly corresponds to TRBD2 (5 bases). CDR3 length equals 16 residues. The germline V gene has CDR1 LGHNA and CDR2 YSLEER. Trimming shortened V by 0 bases and J by 1 base, and 9 bases separated the two germline ends. The CDR3, as DNA: TGCGCCAGCAGCCAAGAAGAGGGCCGGAACACCGGGGAGCTGTTTTTT. Its protein product is CASSQEEGRNTGELFF.

V usage is TRBV6-5 and J usage is TRBJ2-7; maybe TRBD2 (5 bases). The CDR3 consists of 13 residues. The V end was cut by 5 bases, the J end by 4 bases, with 12 bases between. Germline V CDR1 and CDR2: MNHEY, SVGAGI. CDR3 sequence: CASSMDWWYEQYF. CDR3 DNA: TGTGCCAGCAGTATGGACTGGTGGTACGAGCAGTACTTC.

The chain is built from TRBV28 and TRBJ2-3; 10 positions match TRBD2. The germline V gene encodes CDR1 MDHEN and CDR2 SYDVKM. J lost 4 bases, V lost 6 bases, and 7 bases had no gene match. This CDR3 comprises 15 residues. The CDR3 protein is CASSPLAGVSDTQYF. CDR3 nucleotides: TGTGCCAGCAGCCCCCTAGCGGGGGTATCAGATACGCAGTATTTT.

The gene calls are TRBV9 and TRBJ1-2, with D possibly TRBD1 on 6 matching bases. This CDR3 has 20 amino acids. Germline V gene data show CDR1 as SGDLS and CDR2 as YYNGEE. V dropped 1 base and J dropped 2 bases, with 27 bases sitting between them. The CDR3 protein is CASSVNPRTGHSLANYGYTF. CDR3 DNA: TGTGCCAGCAGCGTAAATCCGCGAACAGGGCATTCTCTGGCCAACTATGGCTACACCTTC.

The chain is built from TRBV4-1 and TRBJ1-5, with D possibly TRBD1 on 6 matching bases. The germline gives CDR1 MGHRA, CDR2 YSYEKL. Trimming took 1 base from V and 4 from J, leaving 8 bases between them. The CDR3 loop spans 14 amino acids. The DNA for the CDR3 is TGCGCCAGCAGCCAAGCCACAGGGAATCAGCCCCAGCATTTT. This translates into CASSQATGNQPQHF.

The DNA for the CDR3 is TGTGCCAGCAGTTTAACGGGACAGATCACTGAAGCTTTCTTT. Translated, it gives CASSLTGQITEAFF. The chain joins TRBV28 to TRBJ1-1; 7 bases are shared with TRBD1. The CDR3 sequence is 14 residues long. V lost 2 bases, J lost 4 bases, and 4 bases stayed unmatched. The germline CDR1 and CDR2 sequences are MDHEN and SYDVKM.

This clone was seen a handful of times. Other DNA sequences in the same sample also yield this CDR3. This sequence joins TRBV29-1 and TRBJ1-2, with D perhaps matching TRBD1 (6 bases). The CDR3 extends over 10 amino acids. V was pared by 5 bases and J by 6 bases, with 7 bases between. Germline V CDR1 and CDR2: SQVTM, ANQGSEA. The chain's CDR3 is CSVYRDGYTF. The CDR3 nucleotides are TGCAGCGTTTACAGGGATGGCTACACCTTC.

The V call is TRBV6-6, the J call TRBJ2-1, with no clear D. Germline lookup yields CDR1 MNHNY and CDR2 SVGAGI (reference sequence). Trimming shortened V by 0 bases and J by 6 bases, and 6 bases separated the two germline ends. CDR3 length: 13 residues. In DNA, the CDR3 is TGTGCCAGCAGTTACTCGATTGCCAATGAGCAGTTCTTC. Translating it yields CASSYSIANEQFF.

The rearrangement links TRBV2 to TRBJ1-1; 7 bases are shared with TRBD1. CDR1 SNHLY and CDR2 FYNNEI come from the germline V gene. This CDR3 is built from 17 residues. Trimming took 4 bases from V and 6 from J; bases not matched to a gene: 17. The CDR3 reads CASSVPLTGMEVAEAFF. For the CDR3, the DNA is TGTGCCAGCAGTGTCCCCTTGACAGGGATGGAGGTCGCTGAAGCTTTCTTT.

The CDR3 DNA is TGTGCCAGCAGTTTAGGAGCGGACCTGCCCTACAATGAGCAGTTCTTC. Translating it yields CASSLGADLPYNEQFF. The chain is built from TRBV27 and TRBJ2-1, with D possibly TRBD2 on 5 matching bases. Germline V gives CDR1 MNHEY, CDR2 SMNVEV (reference sequence). The CDR3 loop spans 16 amino acids. V dropped 2 bases and J dropped 2 bases, with 13 bases sitting between them.

This rearrangement joins TRBV27 to TRBJ2-7, with D perhaps assigned TRBD1 or TRBD2 (5 bases each). The CDR3 spans 15 residues. Germline lookup yields CDR1 MNHEY and CDR2 SMNVEV (reference sequence). Trimming took 5 bases from V and 5 from J, leaving 19 bases between them. The CDR3 spells CASSTRGARKHEQYF. The CDR3 coding sequence is TGTGCCAGCAGTACTCGAGGGGCGCGTAAACACGAGCAGTACTTC.

CDR3 coding DNA: TGTGCCAGCAGCTTGGCTGGGGGCCGTTCACCCCTCCACTTT. It translates to CASSLAGGRSPLHF. The chain has TRBV5-6 and TRBJ1-6; D perhaps matches TRBD1 (6 bases). CDR1 is SGHDT and CDR2 is YYEEEE in the germline V gene. Trimming cost V 0 bases and J 9 bases, with 10 bases left between them. The CDR3 has 14 residues.

The genes are TRBV25-1 and TRBJ1-5; D is possibly TRBD1 (5 bases). Trimming removed 5 bases from V and 7 bases from J, with 15 bases in between. The germline CDR1 and CDR2 sequences are MGHDK and SYGVNS. The CDR3 length is 14 residues. The CDR3 reads CASSLRGAAQPQHF. Written as DNA, the CDR3 is TGTGCCAGCAGTCTCCGAGGGGCGGCGCAGCCCCAGCATTTT.

The V gene is TRBV5-1, the J gene TRBJ2-3; 7 positions agree with TRBD2. The germline V gene has CDR1 SGHRS and CDR2 YFSETQ. CDR3 size: 14 residues. Trimming removed 6 bases from V and 2 bases from J; junction bases left unmatched: 6. The DNA for the CDR3 is TGCGCCAGCATCTACGAGCGGGACACAGATACGCAGTATTTT. Amino acids: CASIYERDTDTQYF.

The chain recombines TRBV11-2 with TRBJ1-1; D unresolved. This CDR3 contains 14 residues. Germline-derived CDR1 and CDR2 are SGHAT and FQNNGV. The V gene lost 5 bases and the J gene lost 6 bases, with 16 bases spanning the gap. The CDR3 loop reads CASSAERYSPEAFF. CDR3 nucleotides: TGTGCCAGCAGCGCGGAGCGGTATAGCCCTGAAGCTTTCTTT.

The chain recombines TRBV19 with TRBJ2-1; tentative D call: TRBD1 (6 bases). The CDR3 extends over 16 amino acids. The V end lost 4 bases, the J end lost 0 bases, and 13 bases lay between the germline ends. In germline, CDR1 is LNHDA, CDR2 SQIVND (reference sequence). The DNA of the CDR3 is TGTGCCAGTAGTACTTCCCCAGGGGACTCCTACAATGAGCAGTTCTTC. Translated: CASSTSPGDSYNEQFF.